Listed here are 30 T cell receptor beta chains from one sample, sequenced in a study of T cell responses to AZD1222 COVID-19 vaccine. The table came from immunoSEQ multiplex PCR; TCRdb's copy has only in-frame clones and leaves some out. The repertoire holds about 260,000 clones, roughly 93% seen once, with roughly 0.6% in the top ten. The sample was peripheral blood, taken on day 0 of AZD1222 vaccination. Receptors were obtained from an adult in good health.

The genes are TRBV28 and TRBJ1-2; 12 bases align to TRBD1. From germline, CDR1 is MDHEN and CDR2 SYDVKM. The CDR3 is made up of 15 amino acids. After removal of 6 bases from V and 4 bases from J, the junction contained 6 bases not matched to a gene. This chain's CDR3 is CASSRGQGAAYGYTF. The CDR3 DNA is TGTGCCAGCAGCCGGGGACAGGGGGCAGCCTATGGCTACACCTTC.

The gene calls are TRBV12-3 or TRBV12-4 and TRBJ2-3, with unresolved D. This CDR3 region has 13 residues. V dropped 7 bases and J dropped 1 base, with 9 bases sitting between them. This chain's CDR3 is CASKRVGTDTQYF. The CDR3 region has the DNA TGTGCCAGCAAAAGGGTAGGCACAGATACGCAGTATTTT.

The V gene is TRBV10-2, the J gene TRBJ1-2; D is possibly TRBD1 (6 bases). This CDR3 comprises 15 residues. Germline assignment: CDR1 WSHSY and CDR2 SAAADI. Trimming removed 5 bases at V and 0 bases at J, with 13 bases between. The CDR3 DNA follows: TGCGCCAGCAGTAGACAGGACCGAGCTAACTATGGCTACACCTTC. This gives the protein CASSRQDRANYGYTF.

The rearrangement links TRBV18 to TRBJ2-7; D not resolved. Looked up from germline, CDR1 is KGHSH and CDR2 is LQKENI. Trimming took off 2 bases at V and 3 bases at J, with 11 bases between the two ends. The CDR3 is 14 residues long. The CDR3 coding sequence is TGTGCCAGCTCACCAGAGCGCACCTTCTACGAGCAGTACTTC. This encodes CASSPERTFYEQYF. Together with reference TRBV18 and TRBJ2-7, the CDR3 gives the full variable domain: NAGVMQNPRHLVRRRGQEARLRCSPMKGHSHVYWYRQLPEEGLKFMVYLQKENIIDESGMPKERFSAEFPKEGPSILRIQQVVRGDSAAYFCASSPERTFYEQYFGPGTRLTVT.

The rearrangement joins TRBV4-1 to TRBJ1-2; tentative D call: TRBD1 (5 bases). The CDR3 runs 16 residues. Germline V gene lookup returns CDR1 MGHRA and CDR2 YSYEKL. V was pared by 0 bases and J by 5 bases, with 16 bases between. The CDR3 region is CASSQDWGRLGYGYTF. The CDR3 DNA reads as TGCGCCAGCAGCCAAGATTGGGGCAGGTTGGGGTATGGCTACACCTTC.

Comment on this clone: Other nucleotide sequences in the sample specify the same CDR3. The V gene is TRBV28, the J gene TRBJ1-3, with D unresolved. Trimming left V 8 bases short and J 4 bases short, with 3 bases between. CDR1 and CDR2 (germline): MDHEN, SYDVKM. This CDR3 has 10 amino acids. The DNA for the CDR3 is TGTGCCAGCGCCGGAAACACCATATATTTT. It encodes CASAGNTIYF. Combining the CDR3 with reference TRBV28 and TRBJ1-3 gives the whole variable domain DVKVTQSSRYLVKRTGEKVFLECVQDMDHENMFWYRQDPGLGLRLIYFSYDVKMKEKGDIPEGYSVSREKKERFSLILESASTNQTSMYLCASAGNTIYFGEGSWLTVV.

The rearrangement links TRBV28 to TRBJ1-2; TRBD1 agrees at 8 bases. This CDR3 contains 13 residues. V dropped 2 bases and J dropped 8; count of bases not matched to a gene: 4. From germline, CDR1 is MDHEN and CDR2 SYDVKM. The CDR3 DNA is TGTGCCAGCAGTTTACAGGGGGCTGGGGGCTACACCTTC. Translating it yields CASSLQGAGGYTF.

The chain joins TRBV6-1 to TRBJ1-2; D is uncertain. The CDR3 loop spans 16 amino acids. The ends were cut back, 4 bases at V and 3 bases at J, with 18 bases in the middle. Germline values: CDR1 MNHNS, CDR2 SASEGT. In nucleotides, the CDR3 is TGTGCCAGCAGTGCCGCAAAAGTATCGGGGTACTATGGCTACACCTTC. Protein product: CASSAAKVSGYYGYTF.

The chain is built from TRBV10-3 and TRBJ2-5; D gene ambiguous. The germline V and J ends were trimmed by 0 bases and 5 bases, with 13 bases remaining between them. This CDR3 is built from 15 residues. Germline lookup yields CDR1 ENHRY and CDR2 SYGVKD. The CDR3 reads CAISESGRSVETQYF. CDR3 coding DNA: TGTGCCATCAGTGAGTCCGGCAGGTCGGTGGAGACCCAGTACTTC.

The rearrangement links TRBV15 to TRBJ1-5; unclear D gene. CDR3 length equals 14 residues. Germline loops: CDR1 LNHNV, CDR2 YYDKDF (reference sequence). Trimming removed 5 bases at V and 5 bases at J, with 13 bases between. CDR3 sequence reads: CATSGGNNDQPQHF. The CDR3 nucleotides are TGTGCCACCAGCGGAGGTAACAACGATCAGCCCCAGCATTTT.

The rearrangement uses TRBV2 and TRBJ2-7; D might be TRBD2 (7 bases). This CDR3 has 15 residues. Trimming left V 3 bases short and J 6 bases short, with 18 bases between. CDR1 SNHLY and CDR2 FYNNEI come from the germline V gene. The CDR3 DNA follows: TGTGCCAGCAGTGAGTTCCGGCAGGGAGGGGGCGAGCAGTACTTC. Its translation: CASSEFRQGGGEQYF.

This clone occurred once. The chain has TRBV15 and TRBJ2-1, with TRBD2 identical over 10 bases. CDR3 length: 18 amino acids. The germline V gene has CDR1 LNHNV and CDR2 YYDKDF (reference sequence). V lost 0 bases to trimming and J lost 4 bases; unmatched junction nucleotides: 9. The CDR3 reads CATSRDLASGGLYNEQFF. The CDR3 nucleotides read TGTGCCACCAGCAGAGATTTGGCTAGCGGGGGCCTTTACAATGAGCAGTTCTTC.

This clone was seen more than once but under ten times. V gene TRBV7-9 combines with J gene TRBJ1-2; D is perhaps TRBD1 (6 bases). Germline loops: CDR1 SEHNR, CDR2 FQNEAQ (reference sequence). V lost 1 base to trimming and J lost 4 bases, with 13 bases between them. The CDR3 is 15 residues long. The CDR3 protein is CASSLVGGSLYGYTF. The CDR3, as DNA: TGTGCCAGCAGCTTAGTCGGGGGCTCCCTCTATGGCTACACCTTC.

The V call is TRBV5-1, the J call TRBJ2-1; D is unclear. The V and J ends lost 1 base and 8 bases respectively, with 7 bases between them. The CDR3 sequence is 12 residues long. The germline V gene encodes CDR1 SGHRS and CDR2 YFSETQ. In nucleotides, the CDR3 is TGCGCCAGCAGCTTGATGCAGGATGAGCAGTTCTTC. Its translation: CASSLMQDEQFF.

The chain recombines TRBV6-1 with TRBJ2-4, with D unclear. The germline V gene has CDR1 MNHNS and CDR2 SASEGT. This CDR3 region has 16 residues. V shed 3 bases and J shed 0 bases, with 12 bases lying between them. CDR3 coding DNA: TGTGCCAGCAGTGAGGGTTGGACGTTAGCCAAAAACATTCAGTACTTC. This codes for CASSEGWTLAKNIQYF.

The chain combines TRBV3-1 (or the pseudogene TRBV3-2) with TRBJ2-5; 11 positions agree with TRBD1. V was pared by 3 bases and J by 6 bases, with 9 bases of the junction left unmatched. CDR1 and CDR2 (germline): LGHDT, YNNKEL (reference sequence). The CDR3 is made up of 16 amino acids. The CDR3 DNA reads TGTGCCAGCAGCCACTGGAGGACAGGGGGCGCGAAGACCCAGTACTTC. This translates into CASSHWRTGGAKTQYF.

The chain is built from TRBV5-1 and TRBJ2-5; 7 bases agree with TRBD1. The CDR3 contains 15 residues. J gave up 5 bases and V 1 base, and 8 bases lay outside the gene matches. Per the germline V gene, CDR1 is SGHRS and CDR2 is YFSETQ. The CDR3 nucleotides read TGCGCCAGCAGCTTGTCGTTGACAGGGCCGGAGACCCAGTACTTC. Translating it yields CASSLSLTGPETQYF.

The J gene is TRBJ2-2, the V gene TRBV4-1, with TRBD1 identical over 9 bases. The junction had 5 bases not matched to a gene; V was cut back by 2 bases and J by 4 bases. Per the germline V gene, CDR1 is MGHRA and CDR2 is YSYEKL. This CDR3 spans 16 amino acids. The CDR3 loop reads CASSQLGQGGTGELFF. For the CDR3, the DNA is TGCGCCAGCAGCCAACTGGGACAGGGAGGCACCGGGGAGCTGTTTTTT.

The V call is TRBV3-1 (or the pseudogene TRBV3-2), the J call TRBJ2-1, with D hard to call. The CDR3 has 16 amino acids. V gave up 1 base and J gave up 0 bases, with 10 bases separating them. CDR1 LGHDT and CDR2 YNNKEL come from the germline V gene (reference sequence). The CDR3 spells CASSQVSAGSYNEQFF. The CDR3 region has the DNA TGTGCCAGCAGCCAAGTGTCCGCAGGCTCCTACAATGAGCAGTTCTTC.

DNA for the CDR3: TGCAGCGCCCACTTTCTTCACGGGGAGCTGTTTTTT. This gives the protein CSAHFLHGELFF. This chain uses TRBV29-1 with TRBJ2-2; D call uncertain. V shed 7 bases and J shed 7 bases, with 13 bases lying between them. The CDR3 has 12 amino acids. In germline, CDR1 is SQVTM, CDR2 ANQGSEA.

The CDR3 here is CASSLEWVSHYEQYF. In nucleotides, the CDR3 is TGTGCCAGCAGCTTAGAGTGGGTCTCCCACTACGAGCAGTACTTC. The chain links TRBV7-6 to TRBJ2-7; D uncertain. Germline V gene lookup returns CDR1 SGHVS and CDR2 FNYEAQ. V lost 1 base, J lost 3 bases, and 13 bases lay in between. The CDR3 length is 15 residues.

V is TRBV13 and J is TRBJ2-2; TRBD2 is a possible D gene (5 bases). The V gene lost 5 bases and the J gene lost 5 bases, with 12 bases spanning the gap. Per the germline V gene, CDR1 is PRHDT and CDR2 is FYEKMQ (reference sequence). This CDR3 spans 14 amino acids. The CDR3 here is CASSLRPGTGELFF. The CDR3 DNA reads as TGTGCCAGCAGCCTGCGCCCGGGGACCGGGGAGCTGTTTTTT. Variable domain in full (rest from reference TRBV13 and TRBJ2-2): AAGVIQSPRHLIKEKRETATLKCYPIPRHDTVYWYQQGPGQDPQFLISFYEKMQSDKGSIPDRFSAQQFSDYHSELNMSSLELGDSALYFCASSLRPGTGELFFGEGSRLTVL.

This clone was counted a single time. The chain recombines TRBV21-1 with TRBJ1-5. TRBV21-1 is noted as a pseudogene. CDR3 length: 15 amino acids. The CDR3 DNA reads TGTGCCAGCAGCAAAGGGAAAGGCGTCAATCAGCCCCAGCATTTT. This translates into CASSKGKGVNQPQHF.

The V and J genes are TRBV21-1 and TRBJ2-3; the D segment call TRBD1 is taken from the table without a DNA check. TRBV21-1 counts as a pseudogene. The CDR3 has 15 amino acids. The CDR3 loop is CASSPRDRVTDTQYF. CDR3 DNA sequence: TGTGCCAGCAGCCCCAGGGACAGGGTAACAGATACGCAGTATTTT.

The chain carries TRBV6-1 and TRBJ1-5; D is unclear. The CDR3 totals 12 residues. Per the germline V gene, CDR1 is MNHNS and CDR2 is SASEGT. The V end was cut by 3 bases, the J end by 7 bases, with 7 bases between. The CDR3 DNA reads as TGTGCCAGCAGTGACAGAAAGCAGCCCCAGCATTTT. It translates to CASSDRKQPQHF.

The CDR3 DNA reads TGTGCCAGCAGCGTAGGGGCCGCCAAGGGCACTGAAGCTTTCTTT. It codes for CASSVGAAKGTEAFF. The V call is TRBV9, the J call TRBJ1-1, with D hard to call. Per the germline V gene, CDR1 is SGDLS and CDR2 is YYNGEE. Trimming removed 0 bases from V and 4 bases from J, with 13 bases in between. The CDR3 runs 15 residues.

V usage is TRBV2 and J usage is TRBJ2-3; D possibly uses TRBD1 or TRBD2 (6 bases each). Germline CDR1 and CDR2: SNHLY and FYNNEI. CDR3 size: 13 residues. Trimming removed 4 bases from V and 7 bases from J, with 12 bases in between. CDR3 sequence (DNA): TGTGCCAGCAGTGGAGGGGGGCGAAATACGCAGTATTTT. It specifies CASSGGGRNTQYF.

The chain joins TRBV7-8 to TRBJ2-1; tentatively, D is TRBD2 (6 bases). This CDR3 contains 17 residues. The ends were cut back, 3 bases at V and 6 bases at J, with 21 bases in the middle. CDR1 and CDR2 from the germline V gene are SGHVS and FQNEAQ. CDR3 residues: CASSLRVGGQESNEQFF. The CDR3 nucleotides read TGTGCCAGCAGCTTGCGAGTCGGGGGTCAGGAAAGCAATGAGCAGTTCTTC.

The chain uses TRBV2 and TRBJ2-2; no reliable D call. This CDR3 contains 15 residues. Germline loops: CDR1 SNHLY, CDR2 FYNNEI. The V gene lost 6 bases and the J gene lost 5 bases, with 16 bases spanning the gap. The CDR3 region has the DNA TGTGCCAGCAGCCCCGCGGTCTTGAAAACCGGGGAGCTGTTTTTT. Its translation: CASSPAVLKTGELFF.

Notes on this clone: This CDR3 is also generated by other DNA sequences in the sample. This chain uses TRBV5-1 with TRBJ1-1; D is perhaps TRBD1 (5 bases). There are 14 residues in the CDR3. Germline CDR1 reads SGHRS; CDR2 reads YFSETQ. V gave up 4 bases and J gave up 1 base, with 11 bases separating them. Written as DNA, the CDR3 is TGCGCCAGCAGCCTAGGGACGGCGAACACTGAAGCTTTCTTT. Its protein product is CASSLGTANTEAFF.